The T cell receptor (beta chain) under discussion was sequenced for a study of blood T cell repertoires in COVID-19. Overall study context: Whether acute or convalescent, the COVID-19 samples came from the United States, Italy and Spain. Sample material is recorded as cDNA or gDNA derived from T cells, B-cell-depleted T cells, or PBMCs.

The trim removed 1 base at V and 3 bases at J, leaving 7 bases unmatched. This CDR3 region has 16 residues. Germline lookup yields CDR1 SGHAT and CDR2 FQNNGV. Per the original methods: Reference gene primer amplification gave nucleated cell count estimates. Profiling relied on immunoSEQ multiplex PCR, and the TCRdb table lists in-frame clones only, not all of them. V, J and clone size were drawn from that table, and D and trimming were deduced from the DNA. This table has about 35,000 clones, about 80% appearing once. The clonotype was recovered from a woman in her 70s with acute or convalescent COVID-19. Sequenced material: peripheral blood. The gene calls are TRBV11-2 and TRBJ2-7; 9 positions match TRBD2. CDR3 amino acids: CASSLGGSSGVYEQYF. The CDR3 DNA reads TGTGCCAGCAGCTTAGGGGGGTCTAGCGGGGTCTACGAGCAGTACTTC.